Shown below are 8 T cell receptor beta chains from a single sample sequenced in a study of cytomegalovirus exposure and HLA in healthy donors. The PCR contained 60 Vbeta and 13 Jbeta primers. Measured with immunoSEQ multiplex PCR; TCRdb has only the in-frame clones, and not every one. In the table there are about 98,000 clones, over 60% of which are singletons. Material for sequencing was PBMCs. These receptors were collected from a man aged 60 to 75 in good health and CMV-seropositive.

The chain employs TRBV5-1 and TRBJ2-5; D is possibly TRBD1 (6 bases). Trimming stripped 1 base from V and 5 bases from J, with 9 bases between. This CDR3 contains 13 residues. Germline V gene sequence: CDR1 SGHRS, CDR2 YFSETQ. The CDR3 nucleotides are TGCGCCAGCAGCTTGACAGGGCGGGAGACCCAGTACTTC. As protein: CASSLTGRETQYF. The whole variable domain, filled in from reference TRBV5-1 and TRBJ2-5, reads KAGVTQTPRYLIKTRGQQVTLSCSPISGHRSVSWYQQTPGQGLQFLFEYFSETQRNKGNFPGRFSGRQFSNSRSEMNVSTLELGDSALYLCASSLTGRETQYFGPGTRLLVL.

J is TRBJ2-5 and V is TRBV27; possibly TRBD1 for D (6 bases). The J call may be wrong; the DNA end is better matched by TRBJ2-7. CDR1 is MNHEY and CDR2 is SMNVEV in the germline V gene (reference sequence). The CDR3 totals 14 residues. The CDR3 coding sequence is TGTGCCAGCAGTTTTTTGGGGGCAGGTTACGAGCAGTACTTC. Translation gives CASSFLGAGYEQYF.

V is TRBV9 and J is TRBJ2-7, with D maybe TRBD1 (6 bases). The CDR3 consists of 13 residues. Germline V gene data show CDR1 as SGDLS and CDR2 as YYNGEE. Trimming took off 0 bases at V and 6 bases at J, with 10 bases between the two ends. CDR3 loop: CASSVAVQGEQYF. The CDR3 bases are TGTGCCAGCAGCGTAGCGGTACAGGGCGAGCAGTACTTC.

The chain uses TRBV29-1 and TRBJ1-6; 9 bases align to TRBD1. Germline CDR1 is SQVTM and CDR2 is ANQGSEA. The CDR3 contains 16 residues. The trim removed 2 bases at V and 6 bases at J, leaving 8 bases unmatched. The CDR3 region has the DNA TGCAGCGTTGAACCCCGGGACAGGGCTGGTAATTCACCCCTCCACTTT. Translation gives CSVEPRDRAGNSPLHF.

The rearrangement joins TRBV9 to TRBJ1-4; D may be TRBD1 (5 bases). The CDR3 length is 15 residues. CDR1 and CDR2 (germline): SGDLS, YYNGEE. V was trimmed by 3 bases and J by 8 bases, leaving 17 bases between them. DNA of the CDR3: TGTGCCAGCAGCGGTGTGGGTGGGGGAGGAGAAAAACTGTTTTTT. It is translated as CASSGVGGGGEKLFF.

The rearrangement uses TRBV21-1 and TRBJ1-6; the tabulated D call, TRBD1, remains unverified against the DNA. TRBV21-1 is designated a pseudogene. The CDR3 totals 20 residues. CDR3 loop: CASMKTKGRKQGSYNSPLHF. CDR3 nucleotides: TGTGCCAGCATGAAAACTAAGGGACGAAAACAGGGCTCCTATAATTCACCCCTCCACTTT.

The chain links TRBV9 to TRBJ2-2; tentative D call: TRBD2 (6 bases). V dropped 0 bases and J dropped 4 bases, with 16 bases sitting between them. Germline values: CDR1 SGDLS, CDR2 YYNGEE. This CDR3 region has 17 residues. CDR3 sequence: CASSVGEGRRATGELFF. In nucleotides, the CDR3 is TGTGCCAGCAGCGTAGGTGAGGGCCGGAGGGCCACCGGGGAGCTGTTTTTT.

The rearrangement uses TRBV5-1 and TRBJ2-3; a weak D match, TRBD1 (5 bases). Trimming pared 2 bases from V and 3 bases from J, leaving 13 bases between. Per germline, CDR1 SGHRS and CDR2 YFSETQ. The CDR3 contains 15 residues. DNA for the CDR3: TGCGCCAGCAGCTTATTGGGTAGGGGAACAGATACGCAGTATTTT. Residues: CASSLLGRGTDTQYF.